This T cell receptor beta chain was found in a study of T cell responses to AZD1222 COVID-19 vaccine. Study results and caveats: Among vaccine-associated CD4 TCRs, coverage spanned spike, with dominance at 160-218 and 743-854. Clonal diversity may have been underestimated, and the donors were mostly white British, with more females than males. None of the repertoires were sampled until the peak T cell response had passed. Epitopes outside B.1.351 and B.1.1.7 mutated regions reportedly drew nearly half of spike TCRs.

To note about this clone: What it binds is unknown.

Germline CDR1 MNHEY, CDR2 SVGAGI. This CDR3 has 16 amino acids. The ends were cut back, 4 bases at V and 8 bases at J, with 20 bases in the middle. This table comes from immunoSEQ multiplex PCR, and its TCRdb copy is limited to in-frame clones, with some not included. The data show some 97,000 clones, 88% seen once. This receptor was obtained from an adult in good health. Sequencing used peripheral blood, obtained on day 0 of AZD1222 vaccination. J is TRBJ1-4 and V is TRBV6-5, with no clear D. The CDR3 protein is CASSSLLGRMKEKLFF. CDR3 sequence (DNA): TGTGCCAGCAGTTCGTTACTGGGGAGAATGAAGGAAAAACTGTTTTTT.